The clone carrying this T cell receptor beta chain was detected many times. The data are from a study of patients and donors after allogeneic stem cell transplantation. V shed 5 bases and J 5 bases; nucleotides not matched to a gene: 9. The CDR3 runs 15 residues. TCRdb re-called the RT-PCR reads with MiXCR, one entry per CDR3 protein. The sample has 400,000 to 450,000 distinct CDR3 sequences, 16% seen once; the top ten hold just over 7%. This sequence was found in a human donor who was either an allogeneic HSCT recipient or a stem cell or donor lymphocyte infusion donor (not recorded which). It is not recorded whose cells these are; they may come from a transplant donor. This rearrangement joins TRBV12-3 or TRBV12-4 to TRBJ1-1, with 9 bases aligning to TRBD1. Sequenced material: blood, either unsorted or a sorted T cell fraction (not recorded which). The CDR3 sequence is CASSPSRTGVTEAFF. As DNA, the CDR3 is TGTGCCAGCAGTCCCTCTCGGACAGGGGTGACTGAAGCTTTCTTT.